This T cell receptor (beta chain) derives from a study of PD-L1 blockade in urothelial cancer. Time point of the sample: pretreatment peripheral blood. Here immunoSEQ multiplex PCR was the method, and the copy in TCRdb shows in-frame clones only, minus some. The sample shows 90,000 or so clones, around 89% of them seen only once. The germline V gene encodes CDR1 MDHEN and CDR2 SYDVKM. The V end was cut by 6 bases, the J end by 5 bases, with 22 bases between. The CDR3 is made up of 16 amino acids. The receptor was isolated from a man in his sixties with urothelial cancer. V and J are TRBV28 and TRBJ1-2, with D unclear. The sample was PBMCs, taken around atezolizumab (anti-PD-L1) treatment. In DNA, the CDR3 is TGTGCCAGCAGCAGTGCGGCAGCCCAAGTGCGGTATGGCTACACCTTC. Translated, it gives CASSSAAAQVRYGYTF.